The T cell receptor (beta chain) described here comes from a study of PD-1 blockade in classical Hodgkin lymphoma. Study-wide results and limits: Exclusion covered patients beginning nivolumab under 1 year post-ASCT.

Profiled with immunoSEQ multiplex PCR; TCRdb holds only in-frame clones, not every one. The sample lists about 46,000 clones, roughly 80% occurring once. About this clone itself: Antigen: not known.

Each patient's relapse followed autologous stem cell transplantation, and brentuximab vedotin exposure varied. The CDR3 covers 12 residues. V was cut by 3 bases and J by 6 bases, with 9 bases left in between. Germline CDR1 is SGDLS and CDR2 is YYNGEE. The chain employs TRBV9 and TRBJ1-1; D remains ambiguous. This receptor was taken from a human donor with classical Hodgkin lymphoma. The starting material was peripheral blood mononuclear cells (PBMCs), obtained before the second cycle of nivolumab. As DNA, the CDR3 is TGTGCCAGCAGCGACACTCGGGCTGAAGCTTTCTTT. Its translation is CASSDTRAEAFF.